What follows describes a single T cell receptor (beta chain). The antigen remains undetermined. Sorted populations all exceeded 98% purity. Germline-derived CDR1 and CDR2 are SGHTS and YDEGEE. Trimming pared 3 bases from V and 2 bases from J, leaving 8 bases between. The CDR3 sequence is 13 residues long. This specimen comes from a study of beta chain features in type 1 diabetes. All of the isolated RNA was reverse transcribed, so expressed TCRB transcripts were sequenced. This table comes from immunoSEQ multiplex PCR, and its TCRdb copy is limited to in-frame clones, with some not included. Of under 350,000 clones listed, around 15% are singletons. Study-wide results and limits: Shortening of TCRB CDR3s, moderate but significant, appeared in all four CD4+ subsets of Type 1 diabetes patients.

Sequencing was performed on naive CD4+ T cells from blood. The clonotype was recovered from a man aged 25-45 years with type 1 diabetes. The chain carries TRBV5-8 and TRBJ1-2; D might be TRBD1 (6 bases). The CDR3, as DNA: TGTGCCAGCAGCTGGGGGCGGAACTATGGCTACACCTTC. This gives the protein CASSWGRNYGYTF.